This T cell receptor beta chain was found in a study of blood T cell repertoires in COVID-19. The wider study: The United States, Italy and Spain supplied acute and convalescent COVID-19 samples. In each case, the material was cDNA or gDNA derived from T cells, B-cell-depleted T cells, or PBMCs.

Authors' data handling: From reference gene primer amplification, estimates of nucleated cell counts were derived. TCRdb's copy holds only in-frame clones and misses some; the assay was immunoSEQ multiplex PCR. From that table come the V and J calls and clone size; the DNA was used to work out D and trimming. This sample has 20,000 to 25,000 clones, with 80% to 95% found just once. This clone turned up a few times. CDR1 is MNHNS, CDR2 SASEGT, per germline. The CDR3 covers 15 residues. Trimming at V came to 1 base and at J to 14 bases, leaving 16 bases not matched to a gene. The sample was peripheral blood. The origin of this receptor is a human donor in a cohort sampled during active COVID-19. The chain uses TRBV6-1 and TRBJ1-2; 7 bases align to TRBD1. Written as DNA, the CDR3 is TGTGCCAGCAGTGAAGTACTCCGGGACAGCCGACCTTGTACCTTC. Protein product: CASSEVLRDSRPCTF.